One T cell receptor (beta chain) is described in this entry. The data derive from a study of cytomegalovirus exposure and HLA in healthy donors. PCR was performed using 60 Vbeta and 13 Jbeta primers. Generated by immunoSEQ multiplex PCR, the TCRdb table keeps only in-frame clones and is missing some. This table has 55,000 or so clones, approximately 80% appearing once. This CDR3 contains 14 residues. The V gene's germline CDR1 is MDHEN and CDR2 SYDVKM. Trimming removed 5 bases from V and 8 bases from J, with 15 bases in between. The receptor's source is a female donor in good health and CMV-seronegative. The V gene is TRBV28, the J gene TRBJ1-4; TRBD1 is a possible D gene (5 bases). Sequenced input: PBMCs. The CDR3 nucleotides read TGTGCCAGCAGTGCGGGAGGGGTTCGGGAAAAACTGTTTTTT. Translated, it gives CASSAGGVREKLFF.